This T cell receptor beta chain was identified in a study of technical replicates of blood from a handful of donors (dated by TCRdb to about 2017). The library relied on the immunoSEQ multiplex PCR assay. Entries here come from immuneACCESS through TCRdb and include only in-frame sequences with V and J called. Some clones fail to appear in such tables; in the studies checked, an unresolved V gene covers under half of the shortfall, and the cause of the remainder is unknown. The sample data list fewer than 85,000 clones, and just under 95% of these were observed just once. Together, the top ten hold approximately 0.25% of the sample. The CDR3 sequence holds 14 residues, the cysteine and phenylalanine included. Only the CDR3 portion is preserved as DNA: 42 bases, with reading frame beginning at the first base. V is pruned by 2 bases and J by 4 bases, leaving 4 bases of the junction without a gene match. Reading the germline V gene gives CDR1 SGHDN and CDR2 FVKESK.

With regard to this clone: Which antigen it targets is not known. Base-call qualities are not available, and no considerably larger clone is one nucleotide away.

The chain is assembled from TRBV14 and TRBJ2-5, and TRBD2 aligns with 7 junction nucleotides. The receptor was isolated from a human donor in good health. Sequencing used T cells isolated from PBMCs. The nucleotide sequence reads TGTGCCAGCAGCCAACTAGCGGAGGCAGAGACCCAGTACTTC. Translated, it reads CASSQLAEAETQYF.